These 5 T cell receptor beta chains were sequenced from one sample in a study of blood T cell repertoires in COVID-19. Clones were read by immunoSEQ multiplex PCR, and TCRdb kept only the in-frame ones, dropping some. The sample lists about 75,000 clones, more than 65% occurring once. Sequences were obtained from peripheral blood. The source of these receptors is a woman between 45 and 65 years old with acute or convalescent COVID-19.

The V gene is TRBV4-2, the J gene TRBJ1-3; D may be TRBD1 (5 bases). Germline V gives CDR1 LGHNA, CDR2 YNFKEQ. The V and J ends lost 4 bases and 0 bases respectively, with 13 bases between them. There are 16 residues in the CDR3. The CDR3 DNA reads as TGTGCCAGCAGCCCCCCGACAGAGAGCTCTGGAAACACCATATATTTT. Translating gives CASSPPTESSGNTIYF.

The chain couples TRBV28 to TRBJ2-4; D gene ambiguous. Trimming removed 3 bases from V and 3 bases from J, with 15 bases in between. Germline CDR1 and CDR2: MDHEN and SYDVKM. The CDR3 sequence is 16 residues long. The CDR3 sequence: CASSFPGIGVKNIQYF. CDR3 nucleotide sequence: TGTGCCAGCAGTTTCCCAGGAATTGGTGTCAAAAACATTCAGTACTTC.

In DNA form, the CDR3 reads TGCGCCAGCAGGAAACAGGAACACTCTGGAAACACCATATATTTT. Encoded protein: CASRKQEHSGNTIYF. The J gene is TRBJ1-3, the V gene TRBV10-1, with D maybe TRBD1 (5 bases). This CDR3 region has 15 residues. V lost 6 bases, J lost 0 bases, and 12 bases lay in between. The germline gives CDR1 WNHNN, CDR2 SYGVQD (reference sequence).

The chain uses TRBV30 and TRBJ1-2; no clear D gene. The V end was cut by 2 bases, the J end by 1 base, with 8 bases between. This CDR3 is built from 13 residues. Germline V CDR1 and CDR2: GTSNPN, SVGIG (reference sequence). The DNA for the CDR3 is TGTGCCTGGAGTCCGGGAAATAACTATGGCTACACCTTC. Translated, it gives CAWSPGNNYGYTF.

The rearrangement joins TRBV12-5 to TRBJ2-2; 12 bases are shared with TRBD2. Germline values: CDR1 LGHNT, CDR2 FRNRAP. V lost 2 bases, J lost 3 bases, and 4 bases stayed unmatched. This CDR3 contains 17 residues. In DNA form, the CDR3 reads TGTGCTAGTGGTTTGATACTAGCGGGGGGCTACACCGGGGAGCTGTTTTTT. It codes for CASGLILAGGYTGELFF.